The 29 T cell receptor beta chains given below trace back to one sample, sequenced in a study of T cell responses to AZD1222 COVID-19 vaccine. Method: immunoSEQ multiplex PCR; TCRdb's copy keeps in-frame clones and lacks some. Of some 97,000 clones in the sample, more than 75% were seen once. Sequences were derived from peripheral blood, sampled on day 0 of MenACWY control vaccination. These receptors were collected from an adult in good health.

This clone was seen just once. The rearrangement links TRBV6-1 to TRBJ1-1; 7 bases align to TRBD1. The germline CDR1 and CDR2 sequences are MNHNS and SASEGT. Unmatched junction bases numbered 6, after V lost 1 base and J lost 7 bases. This CDR3 comprises 14 residues. CDR3 DNA sequence: TGTGCCAGCAGTGAAGAAGGGGGCGGTTTTGAAGCTTTCTTT. It encodes CASSEEGGGFEAFF.

CDR3 bases: TGTGCCAGCAGTTTCCCTGGACAGGGGGGCTACACCTTC. Its protein is CASSFPGQGGYTF. The gene calls are TRBV6-5 and TRBJ1-2; 9 positions agree with TRBD1. Per germline, CDR1 MNHEY and CDR2 SVGAGI. The CDR3 is made up of 13 amino acids. Trimming took 4 bases from V and 8 from J; bases not matched to a gene: 5.

The count of this clone is one. The chain recombines TRBV14 with TRBJ1-2; D is undetermined. Germline V gene lookup returns CDR1 SGHDN and CDR2 FVKESK. CDR3 length: 14 residues. V was shortened by 4 bases and J by 3 bases, with 12 bases between the two germline ends. CDR3 in amino acids: CASSPRVADYGYTF. Written as DNA, the CDR3 is TGTGCCAGCAGCCCCCGGGTGGCCGACTATGGCTACACCTTC.

The V and J genes are TRBV7-2 and TRBJ2-1; tentative D call: TRBD1 (6 bases). Looked up from germline, CDR1 is SGHTA and CDR2 is FQGNSA. V lost 1 base and J lost 3, with 22 bases in between. This CDR3 contains 19 residues. CDR3 sequence reads: CASSLGGRRLGPNYNEQFF. Here the CDR3 DNA reads TGTGCCAGCAGCTTAGGGGGGCGCAGGTTAGGTCCCAACTACAATGAGCAGTTCTTC.

In this sample, this clone turned up a few times. V usage is TRBV28 and J usage is TRBJ2-5; tentative D call: TRBD2 (7 bases). Trimming took off 5 bases at V and 5 bases at J, with 15 bases between the two ends. Germline CDR1 and CDR2: MDHEN and SYDVKM. The CDR3 extends over 14 amino acids. The CDR3 reads CASSTPGGGETQYF. CDR3 nucleotide sequence: TGTGCCAGCAGTACCCCGGGGGGCGGGGAGACCCAGTACTTC.

The rearrangement links TRBV5-1 to TRBJ1-1; 7 positions agree with TRBD1. The CDR3 is made up of 14 amino acids. The V gene's germline CDR1 is SGHRS and CDR2 YFSETQ. The junction had 10 bases not matched to a gene; V was cut back by 4 bases and J by 7 bases. CDR3 DNA sequence: TGCGCCAGCAGCACCAGGGACAGTAATGGTGAAGCTTTCTTT. This translates into CASSTRDSNGEAFF.

Written as DNA, the CDR3 is TGTGCCAGCAGTTCGGACGGCGGCTCCTACGAGCAGTACTTC. Translation: CASSSDGGSYEQYF. The chain has TRBV27 and TRBJ2-7; D is undetermined. The CDR3 consists of 14 residues. Per germline, CDR1 MNHEY and CDR2 SMNVEV (reference sequence). The ends were cut back, 4 bases at V and 0 bases at J, with 10 bases in the middle.

V and J are TRBV29-1 and TRBJ2-7; TRBD1 might be the D (6 bases). Germline V gives CDR1 SQVTM, CDR2 ANQGSEA. V was clipped by 6 bases and J by 2 bases, with 14 bases between them. This CDR3 has 13 amino acids. The CDR3, as DNA: TGCAGCGTGGGTGAGGGGACAACCTACGAGCAGTACTTC. Translating gives CSVGEGTTYEQYF.

The J gene is TRBJ1-3, the V gene TRBV12-3 or TRBV12-4; the D is unclear. CDR3 length equals 13 residues. The V end was cut by 10 bases, the J end by 3 bases, with 13 bases between. The CDR3 region has the DNA TGTGCCACCGCCGGGTTACTTGGAAACACCATATATTTT. Its protein is CATAGLLGNTIYF.

The table lists this clone with a count of one. This chain joins TRBV19 and TRBJ1-3; D call uncertain. V lost 7 bases to trimming and J lost 0 bases, with 13 bases between them. The CDR3 is made up of 15 amino acids. Looked up from germline, CDR1 is LNHDA and CDR2 is SQIVND (reference sequence). DNA for the CDR3: TGTGCCAGTAACCGGCCGGGGTCCTCTGGAAACACCATATATTTT. Protein sequence: CASNRPGSSGNTIYF.

The chain is built from TRBV5-4 and TRBJ2-5; perhaps TRBD2 as D (5 bases). The CDR3 covers 15 residues. V was trimmed by 6 bases and J by 5 bases, leaving 20 bases between them. Germline CDR1 is SGHNT and CDR2 is YYREEE (reference sequence). Here the CDR3 DNA reads TGTGCCAGCACCAGGAAACTAGATTTTGCGGAGACCCAGTACTTC. It translates to CASTRKLDFAETQYF. Based on the CDR3 plus reference TRBV5-4 and TRBJ2-5, the full variable domain is ETGVTQSPTHLIKTRGQQVTLRCSSQSGHNTVSWYQQALGQGPQFIFQYYREEENGRGNFPPRFSGLQFPNYSSELNVNALELDDSALYLCASTRKLDFAETQYFGPGTRLLVL.

V gene TRBV5-5 combines with J gene TRBJ1-2; 7 bases are shared with TRBD1. With V trimmed by 3 bases and J by 4 bases, 9 bases remained unmatched. CDR3 length: 15 residues. Germline assignment: CDR1 SGHKS and CDR2 YYEKEE (reference sequence). The CDR3: CASSYGTVPFYGYTF. DNA of the CDR3: TGTGCCAGCAGCTACGGGACAGTTCCTTTCTATGGCTACACCTTC.

V usage is TRBV19 and J usage is TRBJ2-7; D is perhaps TRBD1 (5 bases). V was cut by 4 bases and J by 4 bases, with 17 bases left in between. The CDR3 runs 15 residues. Germline assignment: CDR1 LNHDA and CDR2 SQIVND (reference sequence). CDR3 region: CASSTSSDTVYEQYF. CDR3 coding DNA: TGTGCCAGTAGTACCTCCTCGGACACTGTTTACGAGCAGTACTTC. The whole variable domain, remainder taken from reference TRBV19 and TRBJ2-7, is DGGITQSPKYLFRKEGQNVTLSCEQNLNHDAMYWYRQDPGQGLRLIYYSQIVNDFQKGDIAEGYSVSREKKESFPLTVTSAQKNPTAFYLCASSTSSDTVYEQYFGPGTRLTVT.

CDR3 residues: CATSRTNNRGQETQYF. The CDR3 nucleotides read TGTGCCACCAGCAGAACGAACAACAGGGGGCAAGAGACCCAGTACTTC. The chain combines TRBV15 with TRBJ2-5; the match to TRBD1 covers 8 bases. V was clipped by 2 bases and J by 2 bases; unmatched bases: 7. The germline V gene has CDR1 LNHNV and CDR2 YYDKDF (reference sequence). The CDR3 sequence is 16 residues long.

The chain employs TRBV5-1 and TRBJ1-1, with unresolved D. The CDR3 sequence is 12 residues long. Deletions cut 4 bases from V and 8 bases from J, with 12 bases between. CDR1 is SGHRS and CDR2 is YFSETQ in the germline V gene. In DNA, the CDR3 is TGCGCCAGCAGCCCCATACCGGGGGAAGCTTTCTTT. This gives the protein CASSPIPGEAFF.

CDR3 amino acids: CASRPGATNEKLFF. CDR3 DNA sequence: TGTGCCAGTAGACCGGGGGCAACTAATGAAAAACTGTTTTTT. This chain connects TRBV19 to TRBJ1-4, with a possible D match to TRBD1 (5 bases). The CDR3 has 14 residues. Germline-derived CDR1 and CDR2 are LNHDA and SQIVND (reference sequence). V lost 6 bases and J lost 0, with 8 bases in between.

This clone was found once. The chain recombines TRBV7-6 with TRBJ2-7, with 7 nucleotides matching TRBD1. V lost 1 base to trimming and J lost 5 bases; unmatched junction nucleotides: 5. This CDR3 region has 14 residues. Germline V gene sequence: CDR1 SGHVS, CDR2 FNYEAQ. The DNA for the CDR3 is TGTGCCAGCAGCTTAGTGATAGGGGGCCACGAGCAGTACTTC. Translating it yields CASSLVIGGHEQYF. Combining the CDR3 with reference TRBV7-6 and TRBJ2-7 gives the whole variable domain GAGVSQSPRYKVTKRGQDVALRCDPISGHVSLYWYRQALGQGPEFLTYFNYEAQQDKSGLPNDRFSAERPEGSISTLTIQRTEQRDSAMYRCASSLVIGGHEQYFGPGTRLTVT.

The gene calls are TRBV18 and TRBJ2-7; D is unclear. The V gene's germline CDR1 is KGHSH and CDR2 LQKENI. The CDR3 loop spans 13 amino acids. V dropped 2 bases and J dropped 3 bases, with 8 bases sitting between them. The CDR3 reads CASSPRQDYEQYF. The CDR3 DNA is TGTGCCAGCTCACCAAGGCAGGACTACGAGCAGTACTTC. The complete variable domain, with remaining parts taken from reference TRBV18 and TRBJ2-7, reads NAGVMQNPRHLVRRRGQEARLRCSPMKGHSHVYWYRQLPEEGLKFMVYLQKENIIDESGMPKERFSAEFPKEGPSILRIQQVVRGDSAAYFCASSPRQDYEQYFGPGTRLTVT.

The V call is TRBV12-3 or TRBV12-4, the J call TRBJ1-2; 8 bases are a match to TRBD1. There are 13 residues in the CDR3. V shed 3 bases and J 6 bases; nucleotides not matched to a gene: 3. CDR3 loop: CASSLGQEDGYTF. For the CDR3, the DNA is TGTGCCAGCAGTTTGGGACAGGAAGATGGCTACACCTTC.

This sequence joins TRBV19 and TRBJ2-7; TRBD1 agrees at 7 bases. CDR1 and CDR2 from the germline V gene are LNHDA and SQIVND (reference sequence). The J segment lost 3 bases and the V segment lost 4 bases, leaving 6 bases of the junction unmatched. The CDR3 loop spans 14 amino acids. The CDR3 here is CASSKGGDIYEQYF. The CDR3 region has the DNA TGTGCCAGTAGTAAAGGGGGCGATATCTACGAGCAGTACTTC.

The V gene is TRBV3-1 (or the pseudogene TRBV3-2), the J gene TRBJ2-2; 9 bases line up with TRBD1. The germline V gene encodes CDR1 LGHDT and CDR2 YNNKEL (reference sequence). This CDR3 spans 15 amino acids. The V gene end was trimmed by 3 bases and the J gene end by 3 bases; junction bases not matched to a gene: 2. CDR3 residues: CASSHRDRDTGELFF. CDR3 nucleotide sequence: TGTGCCAGCAGCCACCGGGACAGGGACACCGGGGAGCTGTTTTTT.

The chain combines TRBV5-6 with TRBJ2-7, with D possibly TRBD2 on 5 matching bases. The length of the CDR3 is 13 residues. Germline V gene lookup returns CDR1 SGHDT and CDR2 YYEEEE. Trimming stripped 2 bases from V and 3 bases from J, with 9 bases between. Here the CDR3 DNA reads TGTGCCAGCAGCTTTGACCGGGACTACGAGCAGTACTTC. Amino acids: CASSFDRDYEQYF.

This rearrangement joins TRBV6-2 or TRBV6-3 to TRBJ1-3; D not certain. CDR3 size: 14 residues. V was shortened by 2 bases and J by 2 bases, with 7 bases between the two germline ends. Germline-derived CDR1 and CDR2 are MNHEY and SVGEGT. Here the CDR3 reads CASSYPGTGNTIYF. The CDR3 DNA reads TGTGCCAGCAGTTACCCCGGGACTGGAAACACCATATATTTT.

This clone was detected a few times. The chain recombines TRBV7-2 with TRBJ1-2, with TRBD1 matching over 8 bases. The CDR3 has 16 amino acids. Germline V gives CDR1 SGHTA, CDR2 FQGNSA. With V trimmed by 5 bases and J by 4 bases, 12 bases remained unmatched. This CDR3 is CASSPRTGKSGYGYTF. In DNA, the CDR3 is TGTGCCAGCAGCCCGCGGACAGGGAAGAGCGGCTATGGCTACACCTTC.

This rearrangement joins TRBV19 to TRBJ2-2; tentative D call: TRBD1 (6 bases). The CDR3 contains 16 residues. Germline V lookup: CDR1 LNHDA, CDR2 SQIVND (reference sequence). Trimming cost V 6 bases and J 3 bases, with 17 bases left between them. In DNA form, the CDR3 reads TGTGCCAGTAGCCCCTGGAGTAACAGGGACACCGGGGAGCTGTTTTTT. It is translated as CASSPWSNRDTGELFF.

This clone was counted a few times. The chain's CDR3 is CASSAGVFNEKLFF. The CDR3 DNA reads TGCGCCAGCAGCGCAGGGGTGTTTAATGAAAAACTGTTTTTT. The V and J genes are TRBV5-1 and TRBJ1-4; TRBD1 might be the D (6 bases). The V gene lost 4 bases and the J gene lost 4 bases, with 11 bases spanning the gap. CDR1 and CDR2 (germline): SGHRS, YFSETQ. This CDR3 has 14 residues.

V gene TRBV30 combines with J gene TRBJ1-2; 7 bases line up with TRBD1. V lost 4 bases and J lost 6; bases outside the gene matches: 11. The CDR3 has 14 residues. CDR1 GTSNPN and CDR2 SVGIG come from the germline V gene (reference sequence). The CDR3 DNA reads TGTGCCTGGACACCCGGCCGACAGGGAAATGGCTACACCTTC. Encoded protein: CAWTPGRQGNGYTF.

The genes are TRBV12-3 or TRBV12-4 and TRBJ2-2, with a weak D call TRBD2 (6 bases). The V end lost 3 bases, the J end lost 6 bases, and 8 bases lay between the germline ends. This CDR3 is 13 amino acids long. CDR3 coding DNA: TGTGCCAGCAGTTTTCGGGGGTCCGGGGAGCTGTTTTTT. Encoded protein: CASSFRGSGELFF.

The chain recombines TRBV5-1 with TRBJ2-7; 8 bases are shared with TRBD1. After removal of 3 bases from V and 1 base from J, the junction contained 9 bases not matched to a gene. Per the germline V gene, CDR1 is SGHRS and CDR2 is YFSETQ. The CDR3 is made up of 16 amino acids. The CDR3 DNA is TGCGCCAGCAGCTCTAATACAGGGGGGCTATCCTACGAGCAGTACTTC. Translated, it gives CASSSNTGGLSYEQYF.